Presented here are 16 T cell receptor beta chains from one specimen sequenced in a study of blood T cell repertoires in COVID-19. Some clones are missing from TCRdb's copy, which holds only in-frame ones; the method was immunoSEQ multiplex PCR. The sample holds some 270,000 clones; 89% are singletons and the top ten take approximately 4.6%. The sample consisted of peripheral blood. These TCRs come from a woman between 40 and 55 years old who had recovered from COVID-19.

The V call is TRBV28, the J call TRBJ1-6, with 11 positions matching TRBD1. CDR1 is MDHEN and CDR2 is SYDVKM in the germline V gene. After removal of 8 bases from V and 9 bases from J, the junction contained 3 bases not matched to a gene. The CDR3 has 13 amino acids. The CDR3 sequence is CASDGQGASPLHF. The CDR3 bases are TGTGCCAGCGACGGACAGGGGGCTTCACCCCTCCACTTT.

The gene calls are TRBV24-1 and TRBJ2-5, with 9 bases identical to TRBD1. The length of the CDR3 is 14 residues. Germline assignment: CDR1 KGHDR and CDR2 SFDVKD. J was trimmed by 5 bases and V by 6 bases; bases with no gene match: 6. The DNA for the CDR3 is TGTGCCACCAGTCAGACAGGGGGAAGGGAGACCCAGTACTTC. This encodes CATSQTGGRETQYF.

This clone was seen just once. This chain joins TRBV5-1 and TRBJ2-2; no firm D call. This CDR3 spans 16 amino acids. The germline V gene encodes CDR1 SGHRS and CDR2 YFSETQ. V was cut by 1 base and J by 0 bases, with 10 bases left in between. Written as DNA, the CDR3 is TGCGCCAGCAGCTTGACAGCCTTGGCGAACACCGGGGAGCTGTTTTTT. Amino acid sequence: CASSLTALANTGELFF. Full variable domain (remainder filled in from reference TRBV5-1 and TRBJ2-2): KAGVTQTPRYLIKTRGQQVTLSCSPISGHRSVSWYQQTPGQGLQFLFEYFSETQRNKGNFPGRFSGRQFSNSRSEMNVSTLELGDSALYLCASSLTALANTGELFFGEGSRLTVL.

This sequence joins TRBV29-1 and TRBJ2-3; a weak D match, TRBD2 (5 bases). This CDR3 region has 13 residues. V lost 6 bases and J 6 bases, leaving 16 bases between the germline ends. In germline, CDR1 is SQVTM, CDR2 ANQGSEA. The CDR3 coding sequence is TGCAGCGTAGCCTATGGGGAGTTGGATACGCAGTATTTT. Translated: CSVAYGELDTQYF.

This sequence joins TRBV11-3 and TRBJ2-3, with 12 bases lining up with TRBD2. The CDR3 consists of 15 residues. Per the germline V gene, CDR1 is SGHNT and CDR2 is YENEEA. Trimming at V came to 3 bases and at J to 3 bases, leaving 1 base not matched to a gene. DNA of the CDR3: TGTGCCAGCAGCTTTGGACTAGCGGGAACAGATACGCAGTATTTT. It yields the protein CASSFGLAGTDTQYF. Supplemented by reference TRBV11-3 and TRBJ2-3, the full variable domain reads EAGVVQSPRYKIIEKKQPVAFWCNPISGHNTLYWYLQNLGQGPELLIRYENEEAVDDSQLPKDRFSAERLKGVDSTLKIQPAELGDSAVYLCASSFGLAGTDTQYFGPGTRLTVL.

This clone was detected only once. The gene calls are TRBV7-3 and TRBJ2-1; TRBD2 agrees at 7 bases. The V and J ends lost 2 bases and 2 bases, in that order; junction bases with no gene match: 0. The CDR3 is made up of 14 amino acids. CDR1 is SGHTA and CDR2 is FQGTGA in the germline V gene. CDR3 amino acids: CASSLGTTYNEQFF. In DNA, the CDR3 is TGTGCCAGCAGCTTAGGGACTACCTACAATGAGCAGTTCTTC.

The V call is TRBV5-4, the J call TRBJ1-4; 11 bases are shared with TRBD1. The CDR3 is 18 amino acids. V shed 4 bases, J shed 5 bases, and the junction held 13 bases outside the gene matches. The germline V gene has CDR1 SGHNT and CDR2 YYREEE (reference sequence). CDR3 loop: CASSPSTGQGVKNEKLFF. CDR3 nucleotides: TGTGCCAGCAGCCCGTCCACGGGACAGGGGGTAAAAAATGAAAAACTGTTTTTT.

The genes are TRBV18 and TRBJ1-4, with 8 bases identical to TRBD1. V was clipped by 3 bases and J by 7 bases; unmatched bases: 7. CDR1 and CDR2 from the germline V gene are KGHSH and LQKENI. This CDR3 has 15 residues. The CDR3 spells CASSPDRVVFEKLFF. In nucleotides, the CDR3 is TGTGCCAGCTCACCGGACAGGGTGGTATTTGAAAAACTGTTTTTT.

V usage is TRBV7-8 and J usage is TRBJ1-2; D is perhaps TRBD1 (6 bases). The CDR3 totals 13 residues. Trimming took 2 bases from V and 6 from J, leaving 10 bases between them. CDR1 SGHVS and CDR2 FQNEAQ come from the germline V gene. The CDR3 sequence is CASSLYGGNGYTF. CDR3 DNA sequence: TGTGCCAGCAGCTTATATGGGGGCAATGGCTACACCTTC.

V and J are TRBV25-1 and TRBJ2-7, with TRBD1 identical over 11 bases. With V trimmed by 3 bases and J by 0 bases, 4 bases remained unmatched. The CDR3 runs to 16 residues. Germline V lookup: CDR1 MGHDK, CDR2 SYGVNS. CDR3 nucleotide sequence: TGTGCCAGCAGTGAGGCGGGGACAGGGGGCTCCTACGAGCAGTACTTC. Its protein product is CASSEAGTGGSYEQYF.

This clone was counted a single time. V is TRBV30 and J is TRBJ1-1; D is possibly TRBD1 (6 bases). CDR3 length: 13 residues. The V gene's germline CDR1 is GTSNPN and CDR2 SVGIG (reference sequence). With 2 bases removed from V and 7 bases from J, the gap between germline ends came to 14 bases. CDR3 coding DNA: TGTGCCTGGAGTAATTCTTGGGGGCATGAAGCTTTCTTT. Its translation: CAWSNSWGHEAFF.

This chain uses TRBV19 with TRBJ1-2, with a possible D match to TRBD1 (6 bases). V shed 4 bases and J shed 4 bases, with 16 bases lying between them. This CDR3 contains 15 residues. Looked up from germline, CDR1 is LNHDA and CDR2 is SQIVND (reference sequence). This chain's CDR3 is CASSTPGAGPYGYTF. CDR3 nucleotide sequence: TGTGCCAGTAGTACGCCAGGGGCAGGTCCCTATGGCTACACCTTC.

This rearrangement joins TRBV7-9 to TRBJ1-2; the D gene is possibly TRBD1 (6 bases). The V end lost 4 bases, the J end lost 7 bases, and 13 bases lay between the germline ends. The germline V gene encodes CDR1 SEHNR and CDR2 FQNEAQ (reference sequence). The CDR3 totals 13 residues. The CDR3 bases are TGTGCCAGCAGCTCCGACAGGCACGGTGGCTACACCTTC. Its translation is CASSSDRHGGYTF.

This clone was counted once. The gene calls are TRBV2 and TRBJ2-5; the match to TRBD2 covers 12 bases. Per germline, CDR1 SNHLY and CDR2 FYNNEI. V lost 7 bases, J lost 5 bases, and 8 bases stayed unmatched. The CDR3 covers 15 residues. The CDR3 nucleotides are TGTGCCAGCACAACTAGCGGGGGGTCCGGGGAGACCCAGTACTTC. This codes for CASTTSGGSGETQYF.

The chain has TRBV6-2 or TRBV6-3 and TRBJ1-2; D unclear. This CDR3 is built from 17 residues. V lost 2 bases to trimming and J lost 4 bases, with 20 bases between them. Germline CDR1 MNHEY, CDR2 SVGEGT. CDR3 DNA sequence: TGTGCCAGCAGTTACGGTCGAGGGCGAACCCTCAGCTATGGCTACACCTTC. It codes for CASSYGRGRTLSYGYTF.

V usage is TRBV19 and J usage is TRBJ2-5; TRBD1 matches at 8 bases. Germline V gene data show CDR1 as LNHDA and CDR2 as SQIVND (reference sequence). V trimming: 9 bases; J trimming: 4 bases; junction bases outside the gene matches: 4. CDR3 length: 12 residues. The CDR3 loop is CASRQGRETQYF. CDR3 nucleotides: TGTGCCAGCCGACAGGGGCGAGAGACCCAGTACTTC.